These T cell receptor beta chains were read from a single sample in a study of blood T cell repertoires in COVID-19. Libraries were prepared by immunoSEQ multiplex PCR; TCRdb keeps only in-frame clonotypes and omits some of them. The table includes roughly 100,000 clones, nearly 85% detected once. Sequenced input: peripheral blood. The receptors here all came from a human donor in a cohort sampled during active or convalescent COVID-19. CDR3s include the opening cysteine and the closing phenylalanine or tryptophan.

V,J,CDR3
TRBV5-1,TRBJ2-2,CASSLGTGGTGELFF
TRBV28,TRBJ2-6,CAARQERGGGANVLTF
TRBV29-1,TRBJ2-2,CSAAVTGNTGELFF
TRBV4-3,TRBJ2-2,CASSQRQGPYTGELFF
TRBV6-1,TRBJ1-1,CASSEVARETEAFF
TRBV5-6,TRBJ2-5,CASSRGTSGPTQYF
TRBV7-8,TRBJ2-1,CASSLLTSGLYNEQFF
TRBV9,TRBJ1-5,CASSVGAGISNQPQHF
TRBV6-5,TRBJ2-4,CARGEAGAKNIQYF
TRBV29-1,TRBJ1-2,CSSWTGDGYTF
TRBV15,TRBJ2-1,CATSRDPGSNEQFF